This is a list of T cell receptor beta chains from one sample in a study of blood T cells in healthy people across ages. TCRdb reprocessed the 5' RACE reads with MiXCR, giving one entry per CDR3 protein. Here the sample spans hundreds of thousands of distinct CDR3 sequences, 25% to 30% being singletons. This same sample was also part of a study on T cells of mothers and their children.

The material sequenced was blood. These receptors all come from a boy aged 5-17 years in good health. Each CDR3 is given with its conserved first and last residue. A D gene is named only where the DNA matches it firmly. Size tells how often a clone was seen (once, few, many) or the class of an expanded clone, and some rows leave it out.

J gene | clone size | D gene | V gene | CDR3 protein | CDR3 DNA
TRBJ2-7 | many | TRBD1 | TRBV29-1 | CSVGGGAYEQYF | TGCAGCGTTGGAGGGGGCGCCTACGAGCAGTACTTC
TRBJ1-2 | once | TRBD1 | TRBV27 | CASSFQGPDREGYTF | TGTGCCAGCAGTTTCCAGGGGCCGGACAGGGAGGGCTACACCTTC
TRBJ2-2 | . | . | TRBV4-2 | CASSQVFGAGELFF | TGTGCCAGCAGCCAAGTCTTTGGGGCCGGGGAGCTGTTTTTT
TRBJ2-5 | . | TRBD2 | TRBV20-1 | CSAKTSGGLETQYF | TGCAGTGCTAAAACTAGCGGGGGTTTAGAGACCCAGTACTTC
TRBJ1-1 | . | . | TRBV20-1 | CSAPLAPRVEAFF | TGCAGTGCTCCCTTGGCGCCTAGAGTTGAAGCTTTCTTT
TRBJ2-3 | . | TRBD1 | TRBV6-2/TRBV6-3 | CASTGGLDTQYF | TGTGCCTCGACAGGGGGCCTAGATACGCAGTATTTT
TRBJ2-5 | . | TRBD2 | TRBV10-2 | CASSDKASGGPETQYF | TGCGCCAGCAGTGATAAGGCTAGCGGGGGCCCAGAGACCCAGTACTTC
TRBJ2-2 | . | . | TRBV9 | CASRRGDGTGELFF | TGTGCCAGCAGACGAGGGGATGGAACCGGGGAGCTGTTTTTT
TRBJ1-5 | few | . | TRBV3-1 | CASSPGLISNQPQHF | TGTGCCAGCAGCCCCGGACTGATTAGCAATCAGCCCCAGCATTTT
TRBJ1-1 | . | . | TRBV12-5 | CASGRGTNTEAFF | TGTGCTAGTGGCCGGGGGACGAACACTGAAGCTTTCTTT
TRBJ2-1 | . | TRBD2 | TRBV20-1 | CRATSGGWNEQFF | TGCAGGGCGACTAGCGGGGGGTGGAATGAGCAGTTCTTC
TRBJ2-3 | . | TRBD2 | TRBV3-1 | CASSLRGGAVTDTQYF | TGTGCCAGCAGCCTCCGCGGGGGGGCCGTCACAGATACGCAGTATTTT
TRBJ2-7 | . | TRBD1 | TRBV11-2 | CASSHEGAGEQYF | TGTGCCAGCAGCCATGAGGGGGCTGGAGAGCAGTACTTC
TRBJ1-2 | few | TRBD1 | TRBV10-3 | CAIAGGDYGYTF | TGTGCCATCGCAGGGGGGGACTATGGCTACACCTTC
TRBJ2-7 | few | TRBD2 | TRBV15 | CATSELAGGTYEQYF | TGTGCCACCAGCGAACTAGCGGGGGGAACCTACGAGCAGTACTTC
TRBJ2-1 | few | . | TRBV6-2/TRBV6-3 | CASRVHELPLYNEQFF | TGTGCCAGCAGAGTCCATGAACTCCCCCTCTACAATGAGCAGTTCTTC
TRBJ1-2 | few | TRBD1 | TRBV11-2 | CASSSGQGLAYGYTF | TGTGCCAGCAGCTCAGGACAGGGTCTAGCCTATGGCTACACCTTC
TRBJ2-1 | . | . | TRBV3-1 | CASSRNTGPEQFF | TGTGCCAGCAGCCGGAACACAGGTCCTGAGCAGTTCTTC
TRBJ2-3 | few | . | TRBV7-9 | CASSSYGGPDTQYF | TGTGCCAGCAGCTCCTATGGGGGCCCAGATACGCAGTATTTT
TRBJ2-7 | . | . | TRBV7-9 | CASSSLDIYEQYF | TGTGCCAGCAGCTCACTGGACATCTACGAGCAGTACTTC
TRBJ2-5 | few | TRBD1 | TRBV29-1 | CSVEGTGVGKTQYF | TGCAGCGTTGAAGGGACAGGGGTCGGAAAGACCCAGTACTTC
TRBJ1-6 | . | TRBD1 | TRBV5-1 | CASSFWQGARSSYNSPLHF | TGCGCCAGCAGCTTTTGGCAGGGGGCACGGAGCTCCTATAATTCACCCCTCCACTTT
TRBJ1-3 | . | . | TRBV27 | CASSPLSSGNTIYF | TGTGCCAGCAGCCCTCTTAGCTCTGGAAACACCATATATTTT
TRBJ1-2 | . | . | TRBV12-5 | CASGSGAGAGGYTF | TGTGCTAGTGGTTCCGGCGCAGGGGCTGGGGGCTACACCTTC
TRBJ2-7 | . | . | TRBV29-1 | CSVEHHGEQYF | TGCAGCGTTGAACACCACGGCGAGCAGTACTTC
TRBJ2-1 | . | . | TRBV5-1 | CASSLGGAGINEQFF | TGCGCCAGCAGCTTGGGCGGGGCGGGGATTAATGAGCAGTTCTTC
TRBJ2-5 | . | . | TRBV5-6 | CASSLGGTILQETQYF | TGTGCCAGCAGCTTGGGCGGGACAATCCTACAAGAGACCCAGTACTTC
TRBJ1-2 | . | . | TRBV6-2/TRBV6-3 | CASRTTWDGPYGYTF | TGTGCCAGCAGGACTACTTGGGACGGACCCTATGGCTACACCTTC
TRBJ2-1 | . | TRBD2 | TRBV5-1 | CASSLEGLGDEQFF | TGCGCCAGCAGCTTGGAGGGACTAGGTGACGAGCAGTTCTTC